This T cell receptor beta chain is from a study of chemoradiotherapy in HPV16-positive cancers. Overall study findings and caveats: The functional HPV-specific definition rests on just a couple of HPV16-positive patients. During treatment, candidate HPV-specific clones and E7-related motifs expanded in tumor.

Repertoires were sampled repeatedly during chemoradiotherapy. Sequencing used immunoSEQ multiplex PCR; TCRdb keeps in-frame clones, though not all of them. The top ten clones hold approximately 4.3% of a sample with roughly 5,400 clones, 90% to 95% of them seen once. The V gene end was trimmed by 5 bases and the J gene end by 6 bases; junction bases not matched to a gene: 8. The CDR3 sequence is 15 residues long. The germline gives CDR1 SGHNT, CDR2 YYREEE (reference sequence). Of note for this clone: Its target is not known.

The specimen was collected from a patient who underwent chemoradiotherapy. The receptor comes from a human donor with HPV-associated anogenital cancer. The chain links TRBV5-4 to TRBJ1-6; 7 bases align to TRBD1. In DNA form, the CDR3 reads TGTGCCAGCAGGTCCCAGGAGGGGGCTAATTCACCCCTCCACTTT. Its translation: CASRSQEGANSPLHF.